The 7 T cell receptor beta chains reported below all come from one sample, sequenced in a study of T cells in Graves' hyperthyroidism and ophthalmopathy. Regions amplified from RNA transcripts were the TCR beta CDR3 regions. The HTBI primer set was used in a first-round RT-PCR of the TCR CDR3. TCRdb used MiXCR to reprocess the multiplex PCR reads, holding one entry per CDR3 protein. This sample has over 350,000 distinct CDR3 sequences, with roughly 13% found just once. The source material was blood. The receptors originated from a man in his forties or fifties with Graves' ophthalmopathy.

The CDR3 DNA is TGTGCCAGCAGTCGTTACATCCAAATCGGACTAGCGGGACGGCAGACCCAGTACTTC. As protein: CASSRYIQIGLAGRQTQYF. The chain employs TRBV6-8 and TRBJ2-5; 12 positions match TRBD2. Germline V CDR1 and CDR2: MNHGY, SAAAGT. The CDR3 is made up of 19 amino acids. Trimming took 5 bases from V and 6 from J; bases not matched to a gene: 19.

The chain joins TRBV10-3 to TRBJ2-1, with TRBD2 identical over 8 bases. Germline CDR1 is ENHRY and CDR2 is SYGVKD. This CDR3 is built from 17 residues. After removal of 11 bases from V and 5 bases from J, the junction contained 20 bases not matched to a gene. CDR3 DNA sequence: TGTGCCGGCGCGGGGGATAGTAGCGGGAACTCTGACAATGAGCAGTTCTTC. As protein: CAGAGDSSGNSDNEQFF.

In this sample, this clonotype turned up a few times. The gene calls are TRBV5-1 and TRBJ2-3; D is undetermined. This CDR3 is 14 amino acids long. Germline assignment: CDR1 SGHRS and CDR2 YFSETQ. Trimming removed 2 bases at V and 4 bases at J, with 11 bases between. This CDR3 reads CASSLPSGADTQYF. The CDR3 nucleotides read TGCGCCAGCAGCTTACCCTCTGGGGCAGATACGCAGTATTTT.

V gene TRBV20-1 combines with J gene TRBJ2-7; D is perhaps TRBD1 (6 bases). This CDR3 region has 15 residues. Germline V lookup: CDR1 DFQATT, CDR2 SNEGSKA (reference sequence). Trimming shortened V by 2 bases and J by 1 base, and 15 bases separated the two germline ends. In DNA form, the CDR3 reads TGCAGTGCTAGACCGATTACACAGGGTTCCTACGAGCAGTACTTC. Translated, it gives CSARPITQGSYEQYF.

The table lists this clonotype with a few counts. CDR3 protein: CATSSDLRNTGELFF. The CDR3 nucleotides read TGCGCCACCAGCTCGGACCTCCGAAACACCGGGGAGCTGTTTTTT. The chain links TRBV10-1 to TRBJ2-2; D is uncertain. Germline lookup yields CDR1 WNHNN and CDR2 SYGVQD (reference sequence). Trimming shortened V by 10 bases and J by 2 bases, and 17 bases separated the two germline ends. The CDR3 is made up of 15 amino acids.

V and J are TRBV19 and TRBJ2-5, with 12 bases identical to TRBD2. Germline CDR1 reads LNHDA; CDR2 reads SQIVND (reference sequence). This CDR3 is built from 13 residues. V gave up 6 bases and J gave up 13 bases; unmatched junction bases: 9. Here the CDR3 reads CASSQPGLAGTYF. The DNA for the CDR3 is TGTGCCAGTAGCCAACCTGGACTAGCGGGAACGTACTTC.

This clonotype was seen ten or more times. The chain carries TRBV5-8 and TRBJ2-2; tentative D call: TRBD2 (5 bases). Germline-derived CDR1 and CDR2 are SGHTS and YDEGEE. V was trimmed by 0 bases and J by 3 bases, leaving 12 bases between them. The CDR3 loop spans 16 amino acids. Here the CDR3 DNA reads TGTGCCAGCAGCTTGGCGCCGGGGATGGACACCGGGGAGCTGTTTTTT. This encodes CASSLAPGMDTGELFF. The full variable domain, with the rest looked up from reference TRBV5-8 and TRBJ2-2, is EAGVTQSPTHLIKTRGQQATLRCSPISGHTSVYWYQQALGLGLQFLLWYDEGEERNRGNFPPRFSGRQFPNYSSELNVNALELEDSALYLCASSLAPGMDTGELFFGEGSRLTVL.